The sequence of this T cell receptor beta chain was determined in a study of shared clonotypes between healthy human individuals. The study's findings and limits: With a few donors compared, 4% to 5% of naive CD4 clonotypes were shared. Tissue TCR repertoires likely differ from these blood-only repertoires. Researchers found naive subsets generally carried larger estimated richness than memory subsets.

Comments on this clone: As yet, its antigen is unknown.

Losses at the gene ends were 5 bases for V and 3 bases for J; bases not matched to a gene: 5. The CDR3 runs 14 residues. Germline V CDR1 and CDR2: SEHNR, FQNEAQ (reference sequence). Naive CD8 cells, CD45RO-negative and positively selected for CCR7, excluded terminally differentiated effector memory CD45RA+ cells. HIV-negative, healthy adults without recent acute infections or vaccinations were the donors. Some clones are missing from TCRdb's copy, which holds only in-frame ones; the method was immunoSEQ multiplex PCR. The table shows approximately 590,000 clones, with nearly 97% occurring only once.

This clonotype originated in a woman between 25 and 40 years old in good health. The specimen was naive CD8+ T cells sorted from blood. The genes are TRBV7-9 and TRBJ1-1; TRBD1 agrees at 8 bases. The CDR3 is CASSPGQGDTEAFF. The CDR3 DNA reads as TGTGCCAGCAGCCCCGGACAGGGTGACACTGAAGCTTTCTTT.